What follows describes a single TCR beta chain. Library preparation (for TCRbeta) was performed with unique molecular identifiers. MiXCR was run by TCRdb on the PCR reads, yielding one entry per CDR3 protein. There are approximately 510,000 distinct CDR3 sequences in the sample; about a sixth occur only once, and 3.3% lies in the top ten. The data were obtained in a study of T-cell reconstitution after alpha-beta-depleted transplantation in children. The CDR3 is 14 amino acids. With 3 bases removed from V and 5 bases from J, the gap between germline ends came to 15 bases. Germline CDR1 and CDR2: SQVTM and ANQGSEA.

The TCR comes from a human donor who donated a stem cell graft to a child with acute lymphoblastic leukemia. The input for sequencing was PBMCs from the stem cell graft donor, taken from the stem cell graft. The gene calls are TRBV29-1 and TRBJ2-3; D may correspond to TRBD1 or TRBD2 (5 bases each). The CDR3 DNA sequence: TGCAGCGTTGAGGGGGAAAGAGGGGAAGATACGCAGTATTTT. It specifies CSVEGERGEDTQYF.